A selection of T cell receptor beta chains follows, all from one sample in a study of cytomegalovirus exposure and HLA in healthy donors. TCRdb's copy holds only in-frame clones and misses some; the assay was immunoSEQ multiplex PCR. The sample records about 170,000 clones, approximately 73% being singletons. The specimen was PBMCs. Every receptor here comes from a woman aged 18 to 35 in good health and CMV-seropositive. The CDR3 runs from the conserved cysteine through the conserved F or W. D genes are given only for firm matches. Size is stated for part of the rows, as once, few or many counts, or as a class when the clone is expanded.

>TRBV27|TRBJ2-5|TRBD1|.
CASSSQGAGRETQYF
TGTGCCAGCAGTTCACAGGGGGCAGGACGAGAGACCCAGTACTTC
>TRBV18|TRBJ1-2|.|few
CASSPDFYGYTF
TGTGCCAGCTCACCAGACTTCTATGGCTACACCTTC
>TRBV30|TRBJ2-1|.|.
CAWSGLQPGGEGNEQFF
TGTGCCTGGAGTGGACTACAACCGGGGGGCGAAGGAAATGAGCAGTTCTTC
>TRBV7-6|TRBJ1-6|TRBD1|.
CASSLRQGELVAPPLHF
TGTGCCAGCAGCTTAAGGCAGGGGGAATTGGTGGCACCACCCCTCCACTTT
>TRBV6-5|TRBJ1-2|TRBD1|few
CASSPDRGFHGYTF
TGTGCCAGCAGTCCGGACAGGGGGTTTCATGGCTACACCTTC
>TRBV18|TRBJ2-1|TRBD1|few
CASSPINQGANEQFF
TGTGCCAGCTCACCGATAAATCAGGGGGCCAATGAGCAGTTCTTC
>TRBV4-2|TRBJ2-1|.|once
CASSLEGLKSEQFF
TGTGCCAGCAGCCTCGAGGGACTGAAGAGTGAGCAGTTCTTC
>TRBV7-8|TRBJ2-3|.|.
CASSLLERTDTQYF
TGTGCCAGCAGCTTGTTGGAGCGCACAGATACGCAGTATTTT
>TRBV29-1|TRBJ1-2|.|once
CSVEGQYYGYTF
TGCAGCGTTGAGGGCCAGTACTATGGCTACACCTTC
>TRBV19|TRBJ1-1|.|.
CASRPFDRMNTEAFF
TGTGCCAGTAGGCCCTTCGACAGGATGAACACTGAAGCTTTCTTT
>TRBV9|TRBJ1-3|.|few
CASSVGEGGSGNTIYF
TGTGCCAGCAGCGTAGGGGAAGGGGGCTCTGGAAACACCATATATTTT
>TRBV18|TRBJ1-5|TRBD1|.
CASSPGQGMNQPQHF
TGTGCCAGCTCACCGGGACAGGGAATGAATCAGCCCCAGCATTTT
>TRBV18|TRBJ1-2|TRBD1|.
CASSPGTGPNYGYTF
TGTGCCAGCTCACCCGGGACAGGCCCTAACTATGGCTACACCTTC
>TRBV9|TRBJ1-2|.|few
CASSKHNPRSRSEPDYGYTF
TGTGCCAGCAGCAAACACAACCCCCGGTCACGGAGCGAACCTGACTATGGCTACACCTTC
>TRBV6-9|TRBJ2-2|.|few
CARHNTGELFF
TGTGCCAGACATAACACCGGGGAGCTGTTTTTT
>TRBV10-1|TRBJ2-7|TRBD1|.
CARRQGKALDEQYF
TGCGCCAGAAGACAGGGAAAGGCACTGGACGAGCAGTACTTC
>TRBV5-1|TRBJ1-1|TRBD1|.
CASSRGQGTEAFF
TGCGCCAGCAGCCGGGGACAGGGCACTGAAGCTTTCTTT
>TRBV9|TRBJ2-3|.|.
CASSVGGDTQYF
TGTGCCAGCAGCGTAGGAGGGGATACGCAGTATTTT
>TRBV28|TRBJ2-2|TRBD1|.
CATHYLHRGGNTGELFF
TGTGCCACCCACTATCTACACAGGGGCGGGAACACCGGGGAGCTGTTTTTT
>TRBV30|TRBJ1-1|.|.
CAWGPGNTEAFF
TGTGCCTGGGGTCCAGGGAACACTGAAGCTTTCTTT
>TRBV10-3|TRBJ2-3|TRBD2|.
CAISENSGGRDTQYF
TGTGCCATCAGTGAGAATAGCGGGGGCCGAGATACGCAGTATTTT
>TRBV19|TRBJ1-4|TRBD1|.
CASRRDRGQEKLFF
TGTGCCAGTAGACGGGACAGGGGGCAAGAAAAACTGTTTTTT
>TRBV7-6|TRBJ1-4|.|.
CASSPGGVNEKLFF
TGTGCCAGCAGCCCCGGCGGAGTTAATGAAAAACTGTTTTTT
>TRBV6-5|TRBJ2-5|TRBD1|.
CASSYSITGGQETQYF
TGTGCCAGCAGTTACTCGATAACAGGGGGGCAAGAGACCCAGTACTTC
>TRBV11-2|TRBJ1-2|.|.
CASSYDPDSRRGYTF
TGTGCCAGCAGCTACGACCCGGACAGCAGACGAGGCTACACCTTC
>TRBV7-9|TRBJ1-6|.|.
CASSLDGGFYNSPLHF
TGTGCCAGCAGCTTGGACGGGGGATTCTATAATTCACCCCTCCACTTT
>TRBV6-1|TRBJ2-4|.|few
CASSAQSSGRGLNIQYF
TGTGCCAGCAGTGCTCAATCCTCAGGAAGAGGACTAAACATTCAGTACTTC
>TRBV9|TRBJ2-3|.|.
CASSPRDSGFTQYF
TGTGCCAGCAGCCCGCGGGACAGTGGGTTTACGCAGTATTTT
>TRBV7-9|TRBJ1-1|.|.
CSSSLETNTEAFF
TGTTCCAGCAGCTTAGAGACAAACACTGAAGCTTTCTTT
>TRBV7-9|TRBJ1-1|TRBD1|.
CSSSLGTGGNTEAFF
TGTTCCAGCAGCTTAGGGACAGGGGGGAACACTGAAGCTTTCTTT
>TRBV6-6|TRBJ1-2|TRBD1|.
CASSYFRGHGYGYTF
TGTGCCAGCAGTTACTTCAGGGGGCACGGCTATGGCTACACCTTC
>TRBV7-2|TRBJ2-2|TRBD1|.
CASSSTGGNTGELFF
TGTGCCAGCAGCTCGACAGGGGGGAACACCGGGGAGCTGTTTTTT
>TRBV27|TRBJ2-4|TRBD2|.
CASSLLAGTAKNIQYF
TGTGCCAGCAGTTTACTAGCGGGGACAGCCAAAAACATTCAGTACTTC
>TRBV6-5|TRBJ2-7|.|.
CASSYSRQAYEQYF
TGTGCCAGCAGTTACTCCCGCCAGGCCTACGAGCAGTACTTC
>TRBV6-6|TRBJ2-7|TRBD1|.
CASTKGTGDEQYF
TGTGCCAGCACCAAGGGGACAGGGGACGAGCAGTACTTC
>TRBV27|TRBJ2-7|.|once
CASSLTGTLSYEQYF
TGTGCCAGCAGTCTGACAGGTACCTTATCCTACGAGCAGTACTTC
>TRBV6-5|TRBJ2-7|.|once
CASSTYFTGRYEQYF
TGTGCCAGCAGTACTTATTTTACAGGGCGCTACGAGCAGTACTTC
>TRBV4-1|TRBJ2-2|TRBD1|.
CASSQEAGGWTGELFF
TGCGCCAGCAGCCAAGAGGCAGGGGGCTGGACCGGGGAGCTGTTTTTT
>TRBV4-3|TRBJ1-1|.|few
CASSPRGQPNTEAFF
TGCGCCAGCAGCCCCCGCGGCCAGCCGAACACTGAAGCTTTCTTT
>TRBV6-5|TRBJ2-7|TRBD2|.
CASSSSGGHSSYEQYF
TGTGCCAGCAGTTCGAGCGGGGGCCATAGCTCCTACGAGCAGTACTTC
>TRBV7-9|TRBJ1-4|.|.
CASSQDGGLEKLFF
TGTGCCAGCAGCCAGGACGGGGGACTAGAAAAACTGTTTTTT
>TRBV5-8|TRBJ2-7|TRBD2|.
CASSPRGKYEQYF
TGTGCCAGCAGCCCGCGGGGGAAATACGAGCAGTACTTC
>TRBV19|TRBJ1-1|.|.
CASRDRNTEAFF
TGTGCCAGTAGAGACAGGAACACTGAAGCTTTCTTT
>TRBV5-1|TRBJ2-1|.|.
CASSKQGVGYNEQFF
TGCGCCAGCAGCAAACAGGGTGTGGGTTACAATGAGCAGTTCTTC
>TRBV4-3|TRBJ2-4|.|.
CASSQSRVNGKNIQYF
TGCGCCAGCAGCCAGTCGAGGGTAAACGGCAAAAACATTCAGTACTTC
>TRBV7-9|TRBJ1-2|.|.
CSSSRTRIGGYTF
TGTTCCAGCAGCCGAACGCGGATAGGAGGCTACACCTTC
>TRBV6-5|TRBJ2-3|.|.
CASSFNTRGDTQYF
TGTGCCAGCAGTTTCAACACACGGGGGGATACGCAGTATTTT
>TRBV9|TRBJ2-3|TRBD2|.
CASSVSSGEADTQYF
TGTGCCAGCAGCGTATCTAGCGGGGAAGCAGATACGCAGTATTTT
>TRBV13|TRBJ2-7|.|.
CASSLGAGALPLEQYF
TGTGCCAGCAGCTTAGGGGCGGGGGCCCTTCCCCTCGAGCAGTACTTC
>TRBV7-8|TRBJ2-5|.|.
CASSLVRNEVFKQYF
TGTGCCAGCAGCTTAGTCCGGAATGAGGTTTTTAAGCAGTACTTC
>TRBV27|TRBJ2-7|TRBD1|.
CASGPWDSSYEQYF
TGTGCCAGCGGTCCCTGGGACAGTTCTTACGAGCAGTACTTC
>TRBV7-9|TRBJ2-3|TRBD2|.
CASSLLGGGRTDTQYF
TGTGCCAGCAGCCTACTCGGGGGGGGACGCACAGATACGCAGTATTTT
>TRBV15|TRBJ2-7|TRBD1|.
CATSRDRATEQYF
TGTGCCACCAGTAGGGACAGGGCGACCGAGCAGTACTTC
>TRBV7-9|TRBJ1-2|.|.
CASSLVQEHGYTF
TGTGCCAGCAGCTTAGTACAGGAGCATGGCTACACCTTC
>TRBV18|TRBJ1-1|.|.
CASSSTENTEAFF
TGTGCCAGCTCATCTACAGAGAACACTGAAGCTTTCTTT
>TRBV7-6|TRBJ2-1|.|.
CASSLVRGSSYNEQFF
TGTGCCAGCAGCTTAGTTCGGGGAAGCTCCTACAATGAGCAGTTCTTC